One and the same sample provided the 32 T cell receptor beta chains below, sequenced in a study of CD4 and CD8 cells across lung adenocarcinoma regions. TCRdb fed the PCR reads into MiXCR, producing one record per CDR3 protein. The sample consists of about 19,000 distinct CDR3 sequences, 46% of them appearing once. Sequenced sample: CD4+ T cells from the margin of a lung tumor. These receptors originate from a male donor with lung adenocarcinoma. The CD4 and CD8 labels of this study may be unreliable.

About this clonotype itself: At one boundary the junction diverges from the germline segment, which might be a read error. V gene TRBV27 combines with J gene TRBJ2-3; perhaps D is TRBD1 or TRBD2 (5 bases each). This CDR3 region has 17 residues. Germline-derived CDR1 and CDR2 are MNHEY and SMNVEV (reference sequence). CDR3 nucleotides: TGTGCCAGCAGTGCGGGCCGACGGGCTCGTGAGACAGAGACGCAGTATTTC. Translation: CASSAGRRARETETQYF.

This clonotype was counted ten times or more. The chain joins TRBV11-3 to TRBJ2-1; 7 bases are shared with TRBD2. After removal of 6 bases from V and 6 bases from J, the junction contained 14 bases not matched to a gene. This CDR3 has 16 residues. Germline V gives CDR1 SGHNT, CDR2 YENEEA. The CDR3 loop is CASSRRGGEGLNEQFF. CDR3 in DNA: TGTGCCAGCAGTAGAAGAGGAGGGGAGGGTCTCAATGAGCAGTTCTTC.

This clonotype was recorded at least ten times. This rearrangement joins TRBV6-1 to TRBJ2-7, with TRBD2 as a possible D gene (6 bases). Germline CDR1 and CDR2: MNHNS and SASEGT. The V gene lost 11 bases and the J gene lost 0 bases, with 11 bases spanning the gap. The CDR3 runs 12 residues. CDR3 in DNA: TGTGCCGTACCTAGCGCCTCCTACGAGCAGTACTTC. Its translation is CAVPSASYEQYF.

This clonotype came up a few times. This chain joins TRBV20-1 and TRBJ1-3; no clear D. Trimming cost V 0 bases and J 0 bases, with 9 bases left between them. The CDR3 has 15 residues. The germline V gene encodes CDR1 DFQATT and CDR2 SNEGSKA (reference sequence). In nucleotides, the CDR3 is TGCAGTGCTAGAGAGCCGGGGATCTCTGGAAACACCATATATTTT. Its protein is CSAREPGISGNTIYF.

The V gene is TRBV12-3 or TRBV12-4, the J gene TRBJ2-4, with 7 bases identical to TRBD2. The length of the CDR3 is 13 residues. J gave up 8 bases and V 6 bases, and 7 bases lay outside the gene matches. Written as DNA, the CDR3 is TGTGCCAGCAGAAGGGAGGGGTGGTACATTCAGTACTTC. Its translation: CASRREGWYIQYF.

The J gene is TRBJ2-4, the V gene TRBV30; weak D call: TRBD1 (6 bases). Germline V lookup: CDR1 GTSNPN, CDR2 SVGIG (reference sequence). This CDR3 spans 14 amino acids. With 4 bases removed from V and 8 bases from J, the gap between germline ends came to 18 bases. This CDR3 reads CAWTPDSSTYIQYF. CDR3 nucleotides: TGTGCCTGGACTCCGGACAGCAGTACGTACATTCAGTACTTC.

The chain has TRBV24-1 and TRBJ2-3; D gene uncertain. Trimming removed 9 bases at V and 0 bases at J, with 6 bases between. Per germline, CDR1 KGHDR and CDR2 SFDVKD. This CDR3 spans 12 amino acids. Here the CDR3 reads CATGESTDTQYF. The DNA for the CDR3 is TGTGCCACCGGGGAAAGCACAGATACGCAGTATTTT.

There are a few counts of this clonotype. V usage is TRBV6-1 and J usage is TRBJ1-6, with 11 nucleotides matching TRBD1. The germline gives CDR1 MNHNS, CDR2 SASEGT. Unmatched junction bases numbered 8, after V lost 7 bases and J lost 6 bases. This CDR3 spans 16 amino acids. DNA for the CDR3: TGTGCCAGCACTCCCGGGACAGGGGGAGGTAATTCACCCCTCCACTTT. As protein: CASTPGTGGGNSPLHF.

The sample holds many counts of this clonotype. V usage is TRBV6-1 and J usage is TRBJ1-6; 7 bases line up with TRBD1. This CDR3 contains 14 residues. Germline loops: CDR1 MNHNS, CDR2 SASEGT. Trimming removed 5 bases from V and 6 bases from J; junction bases left unmatched: 4. CDR3 nucleotides: TGTGCCAGCAGTAAGACAGGGAGTAATTCACCCCTCCACTTT. It codes for CASSKTGSNSPLHF.

This clonotype was detected ten times or more. This chain links TRBV10-3 with TRBJ2-7; 9 bases match TRBD2. V was clipped by 6 bases and J by 2 bases; unmatched bases: 5. Germline V gives CDR1 ENHRY, CDR2 SYGVKD. This CDR3 comprises 14 residues. Here the CDR3 DNA reads TGTGCCATCAGAGAAAGCGGGGGGACCTACGAGCAGTACTTC. This codes for CAIRESGGTYEQYF.

CDR3 sequence: CASSQQLGQAYNEQFF. For the CDR3, the DNA is TGTGCCAGCAGTCAACAATTGGGACAGGCATACAATGAGCAGTTCTTC. V usage is TRBV6-1 and J usage is TRBJ2-1, with 8 bases aligning to TRBD1. V dropped 5 bases and J dropped 4; count of bases not matched to a gene: 10. The CDR3 totals 16 residues. Germline CDR1 and CDR2: MNHNS and SASEGT.

In this sample, this clonotype is medium-sized. The rearrangement joins TRBV6-1 to TRBJ2-5, with 8 bases matching TRBD2. CDR1 is MNHNS and CDR2 is SASEGT in the germline V gene. V lost 4 bases, J lost 3 bases, and 7 bases stayed unmatched. The CDR3 runs to 15 residues. CDR3: CASSVSGRDKETQYF. For the CDR3, the DNA is TGTGCCAGCAGTGTAAGCGGGAGAGACAAAGAGACCCAGTACTTC.

This clonotype came up a few times. The chain uses TRBV15 and TRBJ2-1; TRBD2 agrees at 8 bases. This CDR3 is 15 amino acids long. Germline loops: CDR1 LNHNV, CDR2 YYDKDF (reference sequence). With 5 bases clipped from V and 9 bases from J, the junction kept 12 bases outside the gene matches. The CDR3 spells CATSRATAGGTEQFF. The CDR3 bases are TGTGCCACCAGCCGAGCGACGGCGGGAGGCACTGAGCAGTTCTTC.

In this sample, this clonotype turned up many times. The CDR3 DNA sequence: TGTGCCAGCAGAGCCCCTGGGAACGAGCAGTACTTC. It specifies CASRAPGNEQYF. The rearrangement uses TRBV6-1 and TRBJ2-5; unclear D gene. The DNA end is more similar to TRBJ2-7, so the J call may be wrong. The germline CDR1 and CDR2 sequences are MNHNS and SASEGT. This CDR3 spans 12 amino acids.

This clonotype was observed many times. The J gene is TRBJ2-1, the V gene TRBV14; 14 nucleotides match TRBD2. CDR1 SGHDN and CDR2 FVKESK come from the germline V gene. CDR3 length equals 16 residues. The V and J ends lost 4 bases and 10 bases, in that order; junction bases with no gene match: 9. The CDR3 sequence: CASSLLTSGRAREQFF. DNA for the CDR3: TGTGCCAGCAGCCTTCTGACTAGCGGGAGGGCCCGAGAGCAGTTCTTC.

By proportion, this clonotype is large. V gene TRBV6-1 combines with J gene TRBJ2-3; 14 bases map to TRBD2. CDR1 MNHNS and CDR2 SASEGT come from the germline V gene. The length of the CDR3 is 17 residues. V shed 4 bases, J shed 3 bases, and the junction held 6 bases outside the gene matches. CDR3 sequence (DNA): TGTGCCAGCAGTGGACCCGGGACTAGCGGGAGTACAGATACGCAGTATTTT. Its protein is CASSGPGTSGSTDTQYF.

This chain joins TRBV15 and TRBJ2-7; TRBD2 is a possible D gene (5 bases). Germline-derived CDR1 and CDR2 are LNHNV and YYDKDF (reference sequence). CDR3 length equals 16 residues. Trimming cost V 0 bases and J 0 bases, with 12 bases left between them. CDR3 region: CATSRDLGGSSYEQYF. The CDR3 DNA follows: TGTGCCACCAGCAGAGATCTTGGTGGGAGCTCCTACGAGCAGTACTTC.

Worth noting for this clonotype: This may arise from a read error, as a much more abundant clone is one base away. CDR3 sequence: CASSDAGTPSTDTQYF. The CDR3 bases are TGTGCCAGCAGTGACGCCGGGACACCTAGCACAGATACGCAGTATTTT. The J gene is TRBJ2-3, the V gene TRBV2; tentative D call: TRBD1 (6 bases). CDR1 is SNHLY and CDR2 is FYNNEI in the germline V gene. Trimming took off 3 bases at V and 0 bases at J, with 13 bases between the two ends. CDR3 size: 16 residues.

The chain couples TRBV6-1 to TRBJ1-1; TRBD1 agrees at 7 bases. This CDR3 contains 14 residues. The germline CDR1 and CDR2 sequences are MNHNS and SASEGT. V lost 7 bases and J lost 1; bases outside the gene matches: 6. The CDR3 loop reads CASTRGGGNTEAFF. The CDR3 bases are TGTGCCAGCACCAGGGGGGGCGGGAACACTGAAGCTTTCTTT.

This clonotype was picked up many times. The rearrangement uses TRBV6-1 and TRBJ2-5; D perhaps matches TRBD2 (5 bases). The J call is doubtful: the DNA matches TRBJ2-7 better. The CDR3 extends over 14 amino acids. CDR1 is MNHNS and CDR2 is SASEGT in the germline V gene. The CDR3 sequence is CASRRVGPFNEQYF. The CDR3 region has the DNA TGTGCCAGCAGGAGGGTGGGCCCCTTTAACGAGCAGTACTTC.

This clonotype was recorded many times. The genes are TRBV9 and TRBJ2-1; 9 nucleotides agree with TRBD2. The end of the DNA is better explained by TRBJ2-7, so the J call may be wrong. The CDR3 extends over 14 amino acids. Looked up from germline, CDR1 is SGDLS and CDR2 is YYNGEE. As DNA, the CDR3 is TGTGCCAGCACACCGGGACTAGCCTCCTACGAGCAGTACTTC. Its protein is CASTPGLASYEQYF.

To note about this clonotype: The junction departs from germline at one end; a sequencing error may be responsible. J is TRBJ2-1 and V is TRBV10-2; possible D gene TRBD2, 5 bases. The CDR3 runs 11 residues. Germline CDR1 reads WSHSY; CDR2 reads SAAADI. The CDR3 spells CASSVALEQFF. CDR3 nucleotides: TGCGCCAGCAGCGTAGCGCTTGAGCAGTTCTTT.

The sample holds a few counts of this clonotype. This rearrangement joins TRBV6-1 to TRBJ1-2; TRBD1 is a possible D gene (6 bases). V was pared by 5 bases and J by 0 bases, with 13 bases between. From germline, CDR1 is MNHNS and CDR2 SASEGT. CDR3 length equals 15 residues. The CDR3 DNA sequence: TGTGCCAGCAGTAGCCCCGGGGGGCCTAACTATGGCTACACCTTC. Translated: CASSSPGGPNYGYTF.

With respect to this clonotype: A read error is likely, as this CDR3 ends without the conserved phenylalanine or tryptophan. No DNA is shown, since the ends of the CDR3 on it are uncertain; the CDR3 is the one TCRdb lists. The V call is TRBV10-1, the J call TRBJ2-6; the table calls TRBD1, which could not be checked here. The CDR3 has 11 residues if both end residues are counted. Germline V gene sequence: CDR1 WNHNN, CDR2 SYGVQD (reference sequence). Here the CDR3 reads CASSEFLHGRP.

To note about this clonotype: One end of the junction varies from germline; a read error may be responsible. V gene TRBV27 combines with J gene TRBJ2-5; D assignment may be TRBD1 or TRBD2 (5 bases each). The CDR3 contains 17 residues. Germline V gene lookup returns CDR1 MNHEY and CDR2 SMNVEV (reference sequence). In DNA form, the CDR3 reads TGTGCCAGCAGTCCGGGCCGACGGGGCTGTGGCAAAGATACCCAGTACTTC. Its protein product is CASSPGRRGCGKDTQYF.

This clonotype was observed many times. CDR3 protein: CASWRASGIKNEQFF. The CDR3 DNA sequence: TGTGCCAGCTGGAGGGCGAGCGGGATTAAAAATGAGCAGTTCTTC. The chain joins TRBV6-1 to TRBJ2-1; 7 bases align to TRBD2. J lost 7 bases, V lost 8 bases, and 14 bases had no gene match. There are 15 residues in the CDR3. Germline values: CDR1 MNHNS, CDR2 SASEGT.

This clonotype has a count of ten or more. The chain employs TRBV30 and TRBJ2-5; D gene ambiguous. Between the trimmed V and J ends, which lost 0 bases and 7 bases, there was a span of 6 bases. The V gene's germline CDR1 is GTSNPN and CDR2 SVGIG (reference sequence). The CDR3 loop spans 11 amino acids. The CDR3 region has the DNA TGTGCCTGGAGTGTACGAGGGACCCAGTACTTC. This codes for CAWSVRGTQYF.

The rearrangement uses TRBV7-2 and TRBJ2-3, with TRBD2 matching 8 bases. The CDR3 covers 15 residues. V gave up 5 bases and J gave up 1 base; unmatched junction bases: 5. CDR1 and CDR2 from the germline V gene are SGHTA and FQGNSA. CDR3 sequence reads: CASSSGRTGTDTQYF. Written as DNA, the CDR3 is TGTGCCAGCAGCAGCGGGAGAACGGGCACAGATACGCAGTATTTT.

The J gene is TRBJ1-1, the V gene TRBV6-5, with D possibly TRBD1 on 6 matching bases. V lost 5 bases, J lost 4 bases, and 14 bases lay in between. In germline, CDR1 is MNHEY, CDR2 SVGAGI. The CDR3 has 14 amino acids. In nucleotides, the CDR3 is TGTGCCAGCAGTACTCCGGGACATCTCACTGAAGCTTTCTTT. Protein product: CASSTPGHLTEAFF.

Of note for this clonotype: At one of its ends the junction is not consistent with the germline gene, which may arise from a read error. V is TRBV6-1 and J is TRBJ2-4; 8 bases match TRBD1. This CDR3 has 13 amino acids. From germline, CDR1 is MNHNS and CDR2 SASEGT. This CDR3 reads CARGQGGKNTQYF. As DNA, the CDR3 is TGCGCCAGGGGGCAGGGAGGCAAAAATACGCAGTACTTC.

The chain employs TRBV10-3 and TRBJ2-4; D may be TRBD1 or TRBD2 (5 bases each). Germline V gene lookup returns CDR1 ENHRY and CDR2 SYGVKD. The CDR3 loop spans 14 amino acids. CDR3 sequence reads: CGVRESRAKDTQYF. Here the CDR3 DNA reads TGTGGCGTCAGGGAGTCGAGAGCCAAAGATACGCAGTACTTC.

This chain uses TRBV10-1 with TRBJ2-4; D might be TRBD1 or TRBD2, each matching 5 bases. The CDR3 covers 14 residues. The germline V gene encodes CDR1 WNHNN and CDR2 SYGVQD (reference sequence). The chain's CDR3 is CRASGLGAKNIQYF. The CDR3, as DNA: TGCCGCGCCTCGGGGCTCGGGGCCAAAAACATTCAGTACTTC.